These 22 T cell receptor beta chains share one sample of origin, sequenced in a study of blood T cells in healthy people across ages. Sample-barcoded 5' priming and a J-beta primer mix drove a second PCR of about 7 to 11 cycles. MiXCR was run by TCRdb on the 5' RACE reads, yielding one entry per CDR3 protein. The data contain hundreds of thousands of distinct CDR3 sequences, 58% of them singletons. The specimen sequenced was blood. All receptors derive from a man aged 30 to 39 in good health.

The CDR3 sequence: CASSQEVRAVETQYF. The CDR3 nucleotides read TGCGCCAGCAGCCAAGAGGTCAGGGCAGTTGAGACCCAGTACTTC. This chain joins TRBV4-3 and TRBJ2-5; a weak D match, TRBD1 (5 bases). Germline V gene data show CDR1 as LGHNA and CDR2 as YSLEER. The length of the CDR3 is 15 residues. Between the trimmed V and J ends, which lost 0 bases and 5 bases, there was a span of 13 bases.

This sequence joins TRBV20-1 and TRBJ2-5; either TRBD1 or TRBD2 may supply D (7 bases each). The J call may be faulty, since TRBJ2-7 better matches the DNA end. The CDR3 covers 13 residues. CDR1 is DFQATT, CDR2 SNEGSKA, per germline (reference sequence). The CDR3, as DNA: TGCAGTGCTAGCCAGGGGGAGGGCTACGAGCAGTACTTC. This translates into CSASQGEGYEQYF.

This clonotype appeared a few times. The CDR3 bases are TGTGCCAGCAGCCCGCAGGAAACCATGCGTGGCTACACCTTC. Protein: CASSPQETMRGYTF. The rearrangement joins TRBV4-2 to TRBJ1-2; D not certain. The V gene lost 4 bases and the J gene lost 7 bases, with 16 bases spanning the gap. CDR3 length: 14 residues. The germline CDR1 and CDR2 sequences are LGHNA and YNFKEQ.

This clonotype was seen a handful of times. The chain is built from TRBV6-2 or TRBV6-3 and TRBJ2-3; the match to TRBD2 covers 7 bases. The germline CDR1 and CDR2 sequences are MNHEY and SVGEGT. The CDR3 has 15 amino acids. V was clipped by 4 bases and J by 6 bases; unmatched bases: 10. CDR3 sequence: CASSSILAIADTQYF. The CDR3 region has the DNA TGTGCCAGCAGTTCGATACTAGCGATAGCTGATACGCAGTATTTT.

This clonotype was counted a single time. The V call is TRBV20-1, the J call TRBJ2-4; D not certain. The CDR3 extends over 13 amino acids. V was cut by 0 bases and J by 8 bases, with 11 bases left in between. The germline CDR1 and CDR2 sequences are DFQATT and SNEGSKA (reference sequence). The CDR3 loop is CSAREWASDIQYF. The CDR3 DNA reads TGCAGTGCTAGAGAATGGGCGAGTGACATTCAGTACTTC.

This clonotype was seen repeatedly, ten times or more. This chain links TRBV20-1 with TRBJ2-1; D is unclear. Germline V gene data show CDR1 as DFQATT and CDR2 as SNEGSKA (reference sequence). V was pared by 1 base and J by 10 bases, with 11 bases between. The CDR3 spans 12 residues. The CDR3 region is CSARVGGKEQFF. DNA of the CDR3: TGCAGTGCTAGAGTGGGTGGGAAGGAGCAGTTCTTC.

V and J are TRBV9 and TRBJ2-7, with TRBD1 matching 9 bases. The J call may be incorrect, as the DNA end agrees better with TRBJ2-5. CDR1 is SGDLS, CDR2 YYNGEE, per germline. CDR3 size: 15 residues. The CDR3: CASSRTGDLGETQYF. DNA for the CDR3: TGTGCCAGCAGCCGGACAGGGGATTTGGGGGAGACCCAGTACTTC.

This clonotype was seen a few times. The rearrangement links TRBV7-2 to TRBJ1-3; D gene unclear. Germline CDR1 SGHTA, CDR2 FQGNSA. The CDR3 runs 14 residues. With 5 bases removed from V and 4 bases from J, the gap between germline ends came to 12 bases. CDR3 region: CASSPRRWGNTIYF. The CDR3, as DNA: TGTGCCAGCAGCCCACGACGGTGGGGAAACACCATATATTTT.

This clonotype was detected once. V and J are TRBV15 and TRBJ1-1; TRBD1 might be the D (5 bases). The CDR3 is 14 residues long. Germline V CDR1 and CDR2: LNHNV, YYDKDF (reference sequence). Trimming left V 5 bases short and J 5 bases short, with 15 bases between. CDR3 amino acids: CATSSKGSRTEAFF. The CDR3 DNA is TGTGCCACCAGCTCAAAGGGGTCGCGGACTGAAGCTTTCTTT.

This clonotype was recorded a few times. The chain links TRBV7-2 to TRBJ1-2; a possible D gene is TRBD1 (5 bases). Deletions cut 5 bases from V and 4 bases from J, with 14 bases between. CDR1 is SGHTA and CDR2 is FQGNSA in the germline V gene. This CDR3 is built from 14 residues. CDR3: CASSLSGTPYGYTF. The CDR3 DNA reads as TGTGCCAGCAGCCTTAGCGGGACCCCCTATGGCTACACCTTC.

Turning to this clonotype: One end of the junction fails to match germline, which may point to a read error. The rearrangement uses TRBV29-1 and TRBJ2-1; 10 nucleotides align to TRBD2. Per germline, CDR1 SQVTM and CDR2 ANQGSEA. The CDR3 contains 15 residues. CDR3 amino acids: CSVEGAGLAVYEQFF. DNA for the CDR3: TGCAGCGTCGAAGGGGCCGGACTAGCGGTCTATGAGCAGTTCTTC.

The chain couples TRBV30 to TRBJ1-6, with no clear D. The CDR3 runs 14 residues. V was clipped by 0 bases and J by 10 bases, with 13 bases between them. CDR1 and CDR2 from the germline V gene are GTSNPN and SVGIG (reference sequence). CDR3 loop: CAWSVPLTASPLHF. The CDR3 bases are TGTGCCTGGAGTGTCCCCCTCACAGCCTCACCCCTCCACTTT.

The chain uses TRBV10-3 and TRBJ2-4; no clear D. Trimming removed 0 bases from V and 6 bases from J, with 15 bases in between. The CDR3 sequence is 16 residues long. Germline loops: CDR1 ENHRY, CDR2 SYGVKD. The CDR3 reads CAISESIDRPLNIQYF. CDR3 sequence (DNA): TGTGCCATCAGTGAGTCGATAGACCGGCCCCTAAACATTCAGTACTTC.

The gene calls are TRBV30 and TRBJ2-5; 8 nucleotides match TRBD2. The junction had 12 bases not matched to a gene; V was cut back by 5 bases and J by 4 bases. The CDR3 spans 15 residues. Germline V gene lookup returns CDR1 GTSNPN and CDR2 SVGIG (reference sequence). Here the CDR3 reads CAWCPGAGARETQYF. The CDR3 region has the DNA TGTGCCTGGTGCCCCGGAGCGGGAGCAAGAGAGACCCAGTACTTC.

V is TRBV6-2 or TRBV6-3 and J is TRBJ2-1; D uncertain. The CDR3 totals 16 residues. Germline V gene lookup returns CDR1 MNHEY and CDR2 SVGEGT. Trimming took 6 bases from V and 4 from J, leaving 19 bases between them. The DNA of the CDR3 is TGTGCCAGCAGAACGCCAGTCGCTGGAAGTTACAATGAGCAGTTCTTC. Protein product: CASRTPVAGSYNEQFF.

Only a few counts were recorded for this clonotype. CDR3 sequence reads: CASSEFGATPGQGGYTEAFF. CDR3 sequence (DNA): TGTGCCAGCAGTGAATTTGGCGCCACCCCGGGACAGGGCGGCTACACTGAAGCTTTCTTT. The chain combines TRBV25-1 with TRBJ1-1, with TRBD1 matching over 9 bases. CDR3 size: 20 residues. V dropped 1 base and J dropped 3; count of bases not matched to a gene: 18. The germline gives CDR1 MGHDK, CDR2 SYGVNS.

V is TRBV6-2 or TRBV6-3 and J is TRBJ2-5; no clear D gene. This CDR3 has 13 amino acids. Between the trimmed V and J ends, which lost 2 bases and 11 bases, there was a span of 15 bases. Germline V gene lookup returns CDR1 MNHEY and CDR2 SVGEGT. The CDR3 DNA follows: TGTGCCAGCAGTTACCGGCCATACAATGAGCAGTACTTC. The encoded protein is CASSYRPYNEQYF.

CDR3 in amino acids: CASSSQQGTDTQYF. For the CDR3, the DNA is TGTGCCAGCAGCTCCCAACAGGGGACAGATACGCAGTATTTT. This chain links TRBV7-9 with TRBJ2-3; 7 bases are shared with TRBD1. The CDR3 runs to 14 residues. The V gene end was trimmed by 4 bases and the J gene end by 3 bases; junction bases not matched to a gene: 4. Germline CDR1 is SEHNR and CDR2 is FQNEAQ (reference sequence).

This chain connects TRBV27 to TRBJ1-2; D call uncertain. This CDR3 spans 15 amino acids. Germline V gives CDR1 MNHEY, CDR2 SMNVEV (reference sequence). Trimming took 10 bases from V and 1 from J, leaving 19 bases between them. The CDR3 spells CATSPRPRDNYGYTF. The CDR3 DNA reads TGTGCCACGAGTCCCCGGCCCCGAGATAACTATGGCTACACCTTC.

The chain is built from TRBV4-3 and TRBJ2-3, with D possibly TRBD2 on 6 matching bases. The CDR3 length is 17 residues. CDR1 LGHNA and CDR2 YSLEER come from the germline V gene. Trimming removed 0 bases at V and 4 bases at J, with 17 bases between. The CDR3 bases are TGCGCCAGCAGCCAAGATCGGCGTGGCGGGGTCGCAGATACGCAGTATTTT. Translation gives CASSQDRRGGVADTQYF.

This clonotype turned up a few times. The chain joins TRBV7-2 to TRBJ2-1; 12 nucleotides agree with TRBD2. Germline V gives CDR1 SGHTA, CDR2 FQGNSA. V lost 5 bases to trimming and J lost 2 bases; unmatched junction nucleotides: 7. There are 17 residues in the CDR3. CDR3 amino acids: CASSIPSGGAPYNEQFF. CDR3 coding DNA: TGTGCCAGCAGCATACCTAGCGGGGGGGCCCCCTACAATGAGCAGTTCTTC.

The chain employs TRBV6-2 or TRBV6-3 and TRBJ2-1; TRBD2 aligns across 12 bases. CDR3 length: 16 residues. CDR1 and CDR2 (germline): MNHEY, SVGEGT. Trimming took 3 bases from V and 1 from J; bases not matched to a gene: 1. CDR3 loop: CASSYLAGGSYNEQFF. CDR3 nucleotides: TGTGCCAGCAGTTATCTAGCGGGAGGGTCCTACAATGAGCAGTTCTTC.